This TCR beta chain was captured by sequencing in a study of identical twins (dated by TCRdb to between 2015 and 2016). Study-wide context: To test whether fetal clonotypes persist, the study used deep sequencing on TCR alpha and beta repertoires from monozygotic twins, unrelated adults of various ages, and cord blood. To rule out contamination, replicate twin experiments were performed at different times with different library preparation protocols. Study-wide conclusions, independent of this receptor: The excess sharing between twins in beta out-of-frame sequences was weaker because fewer shared sequences reduced the signal-to-noise ratio. Because the same donors could not be followed over many years, conclusions were based on cross-sectional statistical analysis. Compared with coincidental sharing between unrelated individuals, out-of-frame TCR alpha sequences shared between twins had an excess of sequences with low generation probability. Fewer insertions were carried by abundant cord blood beta clonotypes, a similar but weaker trend appeared in young adult naive repertoires, and no such trend appeared in memory repertoires. Invariant T cells such as MAIT and iNKT could partly confound zero-insertion analyses, though diverse VJ usage argued against this for most clonotypes. In monozygotic twins, out-of-frame TCR alpha sharing was systematically underestimated by recombination models, although the models agreed with sharing between unrelated individuals.

Libraries came from 5' RACE. Data came from an Illumina HiSeq 2000. A universal primer binding site was introduced by template switching, and a unique molecular identifier was present in the final cDNA, enabling accurate counting of TCR cDNA molecules. First-strand cDNA for TCR alpha and beta chains was synthesized from specific primers in the conserved constant-segment region. To control for contamination, each cDNA library was double barcoded with a SMART-Mk sample barcode plus Illumina barcodes. TruSeq adapter sequences and Illumina sample barcodes were added in two successive PCR steps. The Illumina HiSeq platform was used with custom primers to sequence TCR alpha and beta cDNA libraries. The authors processed their data as follows. MiGEC processed the raw reads to extract unique molecular identifiers, while MiXCR was used to determine the CDR3 positions. Recombination models were inferred per individual with the repgenHMM and IGoR tools using an EM algorithm. Shared clonotype analysis was performed with the tcR package in R, normalizing sharing by the product of cloneset sizes. To study raw recombination without the effects of thymic and clonal selection, out-of-frame nonproductive sequences were analyzed. The public reads were reanalyzed by TCRdb: fastp trimming at Q25, MiXCR alignment, in-frame beta chains only. Rows are combined by CDR3 protein, so each entry shows the most common genes and DNA. None of the V and J calls come from the authors' own analysis; TCRdb made them. The sample has 500,000 or so distinct CDR3 sequences on record, approximately 15% of them singletons. The top ten hold approximately 0.52% of the sample.

Only healthy Caucasian donors were included. Three pairs of female monozygotic twins, all aged about 18 to 30 years, made up the twin cohort. Positive isolation kits from Invitrogen were used to isolate the CD4+ and CD8+ T cell populations. As for this clonotype: The antigen it recognizes is unknown. Per-base qualities were not stored, and no clone one base away is much larger.

Counted from cysteine to phenylalanine, this CDR3 has 16 amino acids. Solely the CDR3 DNA is kept, with 48 bases framed from the first base. A distance of 16 bases separates the germline ends of V and J, which lose 4 bases and 2 bases respectively. The germline V gene supplies CDR1 SGHTA and CDR2 FQGTGA. This same sample was also taken into another study, of yellow fever vaccine responses in identical twins. The other study reports the following: According to the authors, the vaccine-induced T cell response in identical twins seemed to be partly convergent and partly specific to each individual. In the study, vaccine-responding T cell clones were precisely tracked in identical twins.

This sequence originates from a woman aged 18 to 35 in good health. The V gene is TRBV7-3 and the J gene is TRBJ2-3; the D segment is perhaps TRBD1 or TRBD2, each sharing 6 matched bases. The sequenced sample consisted of CD4+ T cells sorted from blood. Here is the DNA: TGTGCCAGCAGCTCGACCCCCCGGGGGCCCACAGATACGCAGTATTTT. Its product reads: CASSSTPRGPTDTQYF.